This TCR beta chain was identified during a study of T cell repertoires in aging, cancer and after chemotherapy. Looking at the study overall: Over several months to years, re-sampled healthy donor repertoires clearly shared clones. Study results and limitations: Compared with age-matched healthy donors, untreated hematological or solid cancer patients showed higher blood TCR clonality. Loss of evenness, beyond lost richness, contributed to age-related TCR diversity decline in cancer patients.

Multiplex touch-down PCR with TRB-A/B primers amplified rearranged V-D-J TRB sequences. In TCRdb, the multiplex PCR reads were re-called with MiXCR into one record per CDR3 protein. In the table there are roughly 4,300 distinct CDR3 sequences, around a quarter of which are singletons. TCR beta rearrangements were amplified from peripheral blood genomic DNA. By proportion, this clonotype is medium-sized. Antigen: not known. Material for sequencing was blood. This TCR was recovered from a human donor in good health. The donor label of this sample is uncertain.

The DNA for the CDR3 is TGTGCCAGCACCCCATTGGGGGGGGGCCCCCAATCCTACGAGCAGTACTTC. Translated: CASTPLGGGPQSYEQYF. The chain links TRBV27 to TRBJ2-7, with a weak D call TRBD2 (7 bases). The germline V gene has CDR1 MNHEY and CDR2 SMNVEV (reference sequence). The germline V and J ends were trimmed by 7 bases and 1 base, with 23 bases remaining between them. The CDR3 is 17 amino acids.